This TCR beta chain originates from a study of cytomegalovirus exposure and HLA in healthy donors. General study results and limits: Specificity for CMV antigens was confirmed in vitro for a few of the CMV-associated chains. Researchers catalogued approximately 160 TCR beta chains as cytomegalovirus-associated. Most TCR sequences showed up rarely, but some public TCRs showed up in many donors.

Clones were sequenced by immunoSEQ multiplex PCR, and TCRdb holds only the in-frame ones, with some missing. This table has around 220,000 clones, roughly 88% appearing once. Worth noting for this clone: Its antigen remains unidentified.

It was the roughly 120-subject validation cohort, separate from the approximately 670-subject first cohort, to which the donors belonged. The germline V gene encodes CDR1 SQVTM and CDR2 ANQGSEA. V dropped 8 bases and J dropped 3; count of bases not matched to a gene: 7. The CDR3 consists of 13 residues. This clonotype was obtained from a woman in her thirties in good health and CMV-seropositive. The sample was PBMCs. The chain employs TRBV29-1 and TRBJ1-2, with 9 bases matching TRBD1. The CDR3 sequence: CSSRQGGDYGYTF. The CDR3 bases are TGCAGCAGCCGACAGGGGGGAGACTATGGCTACACCTTC.